This T cell receptor (beta chain) was sequenced during a study of cytomegalovirus exposure and HLA in healthy donors. About the study: Later, an analysis reported that the 130 or so validation repertoires had used the same platform as the 500 to 800 first-cohort repertoires. Whole-study results and caveats: There were some public TCRs occurring in many donors, but most TCR sequences were rare. Overall, approximately 150 TCR beta chains were annotated as cytomegalovirus-associated.

The CDR3 has 16 amino acids. CDR1 and CDR2 from the germline V gene are SGHRS and YFSETQ. V lost 2 bases and J 0 bases, leaving 14 bases between the germline ends. The donors were part of the validation cohort, which consisted of 120 subjects and was separate from the first cohort of under 850 subjects. Using immunoSEQ multiplex PCR, the repertoire was profiled, and TCRdb retains in-frame clones only, with some absent. The data show about 140,000 clones, with about 80% seen just once and roughly 27% held by the top ten. On this clone: The antigen remains undetermined.

This clonotype was obtained from a man aged 25 to 40 in good health and CMV-seropositive. The chain employs TRBV5-1 and TRBJ2-5; tentative D call: TRBD2 (6 bases). The source material was PBMCs. CDR3 bases: TGCGCCAGCAGCTTACTGGGGCGGGGAAACCAAGAGACCCAGTACTTC. This translates into CASSLLGRGNQETQYF.